Below, one T cell receptor beta chain is given with its context. Its antigen is unknown. The CDR3 is made up of 15 amino acids. The germline gives CDR1 SGHRS, CDR2 YFSETQ. V was pared by 5 bases and J by 3 bases, with 6 bases of the junction left unmatched. The data derive from a study of PD-1 blockade in mismatch repair-deficient tumors. Whole-study context: Enrolled 2013-2016, patients had progressing, pretreated mismatch repair-deficient cancers of 12 types. Study results and limitations: After pembrolizumab, tumor-resident clones rose rapidly, then generally contracted before radiologic responses. All three positive peptides came from frameshift mutations, yielding 140 or so blood TCRs.

Sample time point: approximately 10-day in vitro stimulation with candidate neoantigen peptide 4. About 7 ELISpot-reactive neoantigen peptides each drove a 10-day in vitro stimulation. Profiled with immunoSEQ multiplex PCR; TCRdb holds only in-frame clones, not every one. The sample carries approximately 13,000 clones, 80% to 90% recorded once. This clonotype was sampled from an adult with mismatch repair-deficient cancer. V gene TRBV5-1 combines with J gene TRBJ2-7; 12 bases agree with TRBD2. The input for sequencing was cells cultured in vitro, taken from a patient treated with pembrolizumab. Written as DNA, the CDR3 is TGCGCCAGCAGTGGCCGGACTAGCGGGATCTACGAGCAGTACTTC. It codes for CASSGRTSGIYEQYF.